This TCR beta chain was recovered during a study of TIL therapy for anti-PD-1-resistant metastatic lung cancer. Study context: Progressing patients received lymphodepletion, expanded TIL infusion and IL-2.

Study-wide points: Treatment-naive, never-smoker and oncogene-addicted patients were overrepresented in this highly selected cohort.

With V trimmed by 0 bases and J by 2 bases, 5 bases remained unmatched. CDR3 length: 16 amino acids. Germline-derived CDR1 and CDR2 are MNHEY and SVGAGI. This clone was seen only once. Its antigen remains unknown. Time point noted: pre-treatment sample, taken before nivolumab and TIL therapy. This was the immunoSEQ v3 assay. Profiling relied on immunoSEQ multiplex PCR, and the TCRdb table lists in-frame clones only, not all of them. The repertoire has 40,000 to 60,000 clones, about 80% of them found once; the top ten carry about 5%. This chain connects TRBV6-5 to TRBJ1-1, with 8 positions matching TRBD1. This specimen consisted of blood, obtained at baseline. This TCR was sampled from a woman aged 25 to 80 with non-small cell lung cancer. CDR3 loop: CASSYSETGVNTEAFF. The CDR3 region has the DNA TGTGCCAGCAGTTACTCGGAGACAGGGGTTAACACTGAAGCTTTCTTT.